This T cell receptor beta chain was documented in a study of CD8+CD57+ T cells in acquired aplastic anemia. Background on the study: 3 to 4 ug was the average amount of DNA from sorted CD4+ and CD8+ cells.

The V gene's germline CDR1 is PRHDT and CDR2 FYEKMQ (reference sequence). Trimming removed 5 bases at V and 1 base at J, with 19 bases between. The CDR3 loop spans 17 amino acids. Patients chosen for sequencing had CD8+CD57+ cells that had expanded, as shown by flow cytometry. Every one of the patients had aplastic anemia (severe, acquired). This clonotype was seen ten or more times. Profiles of TCR beta VDJ and CDR3 were generated from a genomic DNA template. TCRdb re-analysed the reads in MiXCR, keeping a single row per CDR3 protein. The sample lists 170,000 or so distinct CDR3 sequences, about 50% occurring once.

The clonotype originates from a human donor with aplastic anemia. Sequencing used sorted CD4+, CD8+, or CD8+CD57+ T cells (not recorded which) from PBMCs. The V gene is TRBV13, the J gene TRBJ2-3; D possibly uses TRBD1 or TRBD2 (6 bases each). The CDR3 region is CASSHLRSGAGTDTQYF. CDR3 nucleotide sequence: TGTGCCAGCAGCCATCTCCGGTCGGGGGCGGGCACAGATACGCAGTATTTT. The complete variable domain, with remaining parts taken from reference TRBV13 and TRBJ2-3, reads AAGVIQSPRHLIKEKRETATLKCYPIPRHDTVYWYQQGPGQDPQFLISFYEKMQSDKGSIPDRFSAQQFSDYHSELNMSSLELGDSALYFCASSHLRSGAGTDTQYFGPGTRLTVL.